This entry is about one TCR beta chain. Its antigen is currently unknown. V lost 5 bases to trimming and J lost 10 bases, with 13 bases between them. Germline assignment: CDR1 DFQATT and CDR2 SNEGSKA (reference sequence). This CDR3 comprises 11 residues. This specimen comes from a study of beta chain features in type 1 diabetes. The authors reverse transcribed all of the isolated RNA, so sequencing captured expressed TCRB transcripts. Here immunoSEQ multiplex PCR was the method, and the copy in TCRdb shows in-frame clones only, minus some. The repertoire consists of about 740,000 clones, with roughly an eighth occurring once and the leading ten covering less than 0.025%. Study conclusions and caveats: Type 1 diabetes patients had moderately but significantly shorter TCRB CDR3s in all four CD4+ subsets.

What was sequenced was naive CD4+ T cells from blood. This receptor was identified in a man younger than 35 with type 1 diabetes. The gene calls are TRBV20-1 and TRBJ2-3; D gene uncertain. The CDR3 protein is CSASDSFPQYF. DNA of the CDR3: TGCAGTGCTTCTGACTCTTTCCCGCAGTATTTT.